These 24 T cell receptor beta chains share one sample of origin, sequenced in a study of beta chain features in type 1 diabetes. Reverse transcription of all isolated RNA meant that expressed TCRB transcripts were sequenced. Sequencing was performed with immunoSEQ multiplex PCR; in TCRdb, only in-frame clones are kept and a portion is missing. The sample contains approximately 470,000 clones, 25% to 35% of which appear only once. Sample: naive CD4+ T cells from blood. The receptors originated from a man aged 18 to 30 in good health.

There are a few counts of this clone. The chain uses TRBV6-5 and TRBJ2-1, with D possibly being TRBD2 (5 bases). The V and J ends lost 4 bases and 9 bases respectively, with 13 bases between them. Per the germline V gene, CDR1 is MNHEY and CDR2 is SVGAGI. The CDR3 length is 13 residues. CDR3 sequence (DNA): TGTGCCAGCAGTTGGGATAGCGACGGTGAGCAGTTCTTC. It codes for CASSWDSDGEQFF.

This clone was seen a few times. V usage is TRBV5-1 and J usage is TRBJ2-3; D gene ambiguous. The CDR3 is 15 amino acids. In germline, CDR1 is SGHRS, CDR2 YFSETQ. With 0 bases removed from V and 2 bases from J, the gap between germline ends came to 10 bases. The CDR3 region has the DNA TGCGCCAGCAGCTTGGAAGAGCCGCACACAGATACGCAGTATTTT. This gives the protein CASSLEEPHTDTQYF.

CDR3 DNA: TGTGCCAGCAGCTTTCTGGGAGGGGGCACCCTTGGGGCCAACGTCCTGACTTTC. Amino acids: CASSFLGGGTLGANVLTF. The gene calls are TRBV7-3 and TRBJ2-6, with D perhaps matching TRBD1 or TRBD2 (7 bases each). The germline V gene has CDR1 SGHTA and CDR2 FQGTGA. Trimming left V 3 bases short and J 3 bases short, with 18 bases between. The CDR3 sequence is 18 residues long.

This chain uses TRBV27 with TRBJ2-6, with D unresolved. The CDR3 loop spans 15 amino acids. V was shortened by 1 base and J by 5 bases, with 9 bases between the two germline ends. The germline V gene has CDR1 MNHEY and CDR2 SMNVEV (reference sequence). The CDR3 loop is CASSLWSARANVLTF. In DNA, the CDR3 is TGTGCCAGCAGTTTATGGTCCGCTCGGGCCAACGTCCTGACTTTC.

This clone has only a few counts. This chain links TRBV5-1 with TRBJ2-2; D is uncertain. Germline V CDR1 and CDR2: SGHRS, YFSETQ. Trimming shortened V by 1 base and J by 1 base, and 8 bases separated the two germline ends. The CDR3 consists of 15 residues. This CDR3 reads CASSLITVNTGELFF. Here the CDR3 DNA reads TGCGCCAGCAGCTTGATCACAGTGAACACCGGGGAGCTGTTTTTT.

The sample holds a few counts of this clone. CDR3 sequence (DNA): TGTGCCAGCAGTTACACCACCGGGGGCACAGATACGCAGTATTTT. Translated: CASSYTTGGTDTQYF. The V call is TRBV6-6, the J call TRBJ2-3; TRBD2 might be the D (5 bases). This CDR3 contains 15 residues. Trimming took off 2 bases at V and 1 base at J, with 10 bases between the two ends. The V gene's germline CDR1 is MNHNY and CDR2 SVGAGI (reference sequence).

The V call is TRBV7-9, the J call TRBJ2-7; maybe TRBD1 (5 bases). The germline gives CDR1 SEHNR, CDR2 FQNEAQ (reference sequence). V was trimmed by 5 bases and J by 5 bases, leaving 25 bases between them. CDR3 size: 17 residues. The CDR3 here is CASSEVSRRVIVHEQYF. The CDR3 nucleotides read TGTGCCAGCAGCGAAGTGTCTCGCAGGGTAATAGTCCACGAGCAGTACTTC.

The CDR3 spells CASSLSEGGNEQFF. CDR3 coding DNA: TGTGCCAGCAGCTTGTCGGAGGGGGGCAATGAGCAGTTCTTC. The chain employs TRBV5-4 and TRBJ2-1; D possibly matches TRBD1 or TRBD2 (6 bases each). The V and J ends lost 1 base and 6 bases respectively, with 11 bases between them. This CDR3 comprises 14 residues. Germline V CDR1 and CDR2: SGHNT, YYREEE (reference sequence).

This chain joins TRBV15 and TRBJ2-1; D call uncertain. Germline V gives CDR1 LNHNV, CDR2 YYDKDF (reference sequence). The CDR3 runs 15 residues. Trimming left V 1 base short and J 5 bases short, with 12 bases between. CDR3 loop: CATSRGGPPDNEQFF. Written as DNA, the CDR3 is TGTGCCACCAGCAGAGGCGGCCCACCGGACAATGAGCAGTTCTTC.

The chain recombines TRBV29-1 with TRBJ1-1; perhaps TRBD1 as D (6 bases). The V and J ends lost 3 bases and 11 bases respectively, with 16 bases between them. Germline assignment: CDR1 SQVTM and CDR2 ANQGSEA. This CDR3 region has 12 residues. CDR3: CSVEEGGTGAFF. CDR3 nucleotides: TGCAGCGTTGAGGAGGGGGGAACGGGTGCTTTCTTT. Combining the CDR3 with reference TRBV29-1 and TRBJ1-1 gives the whole variable domain SAVISQKPSRDICQRGTSLTIQCQVDSQVTMMFWYRQQPGQSLTLIATANQGSEATYESGFVIDKFPISRPNLTFSTLTVSNMSPEDSSIYLCSVEEGGTGAFFGQGTRLTVV.

This clone was counted once. This CDR3 is also generated by other DNA sequences in the sample. The V gene is TRBV9, the J gene TRBJ2-1; D uncertain. Per germline, CDR1 SGDLS and CDR2 YYNGEE. The V end was cut by 3 bases, the J end by 2 bases, with 6 bases between. The CDR3 is 13 amino acids. As DNA, the CDR3 is TGTGCCAGCAGCGCCGGAGCCTACAATGAGCAGTTCTTC. It yields the protein CASSAGAYNEQFF.

This clone appeared a few times. V and J are TRBV30 and TRBJ1-5, with TRBD1 matching 7 bases. The V gene's germline CDR1 is GTSNPN and CDR2 SVGIG (reference sequence). This CDR3 has 13 amino acids. Losses at the gene ends were 7 bases for V and 0 bases for J; bases not matched to a gene: 3. Here the CDR3 DNA reads TGTGCCTTTCGACAGGGTAGCAATCAGCCCCAGCATTTT. Translated: CAFRQGSNQPQHF.

This clone turned up a few times. The chain uses TRBV28 and TRBJ2-7; 8 bases align to TRBD2. Per germline, CDR1 MDHEN and CDR2 SYDVKM. Trimming took 8 bases from V and 4 from J; bases not matched to a gene: 7. There are 13 residues in the CDR3. CDR3 sequence: CASRVAGPYEQYF. The CDR3 DNA is TGTGCCAGCCGGGTAGCGGGACCGTACGAGCAGTACTTC.

The CDR3 spells CAWSSTGYGGYTF. In DNA, the CDR3 is TGTGCCTGGAGTTCGACAGGGTATGGCGGCTACACCTTC. The genes are TRBV30 and TRBJ1-2, with 7 bases aligning to TRBD1. Germline lookup yields CDR1 GTSNPN and CDR2 SVGIG (reference sequence). The CDR3 consists of 13 residues. V was pared by 2 bases and J by 8 bases, with 8 bases of the junction left unmatched.

This clone was picked up a small number of times. This sequence joins TRBV7-2 and TRBJ2-3, with 8 positions matching TRBD2. CDR1 and CDR2 (germline): SGHTA, FQGNSA. The V gene end was trimmed by 3 bases and the J gene end by 13 bases; junction bases not matched to a gene: 9. The CDR3 contains 13 residues. Written as DNA, the CDR3 is TGTGCCAGCAGCTTGAATCCGGGACTAGATGAGTATTTT. This sequence encodes CASSLNPGLDEYF.

In nucleotides, the CDR3 is TGTGCCTCCCGGCCCGCAGATACGCAGTATTTT. Its protein product is CASRPADTQYF. This chain uses TRBV6-1 with TRBJ2-3; D uncertain. The CDR3 sequence is 11 residues long. Trimming took off 11 bases at V and 4 bases at J, with 10 bases between the two ends. Germline V CDR1 and CDR2: MNHNS, SASEGT.

The rearrangement joins TRBV7-2 to TRBJ2-7; TRBD1 aligns across 10 bases. The V gene's germline CDR1 is SGHTA and CDR2 FQGNSA. The CDR3 has 14 residues. Trimming took 5 bases from V and 3 from J; bases not matched to a gene: 4. CDR3 DNA: TGTGCCAGCAGCGGACAGGGGGGCAACTACGAGCAGTACTTC. Its translation is CASSGQGGNYEQYF.

The V call is TRBV4-3, the J call TRBJ2-5, with 9 bases lining up with TRBD1. There are 15 residues in the CDR3. J was trimmed by 1 base and V by 5 bases; bases with no gene match: 5. Germline CDR1 is LGHNA and CDR2 is YSLEER. This chain's CDR3 is CASSARQGVQETQYF. The DNA of the CDR3 is TGCGCCAGCAGCGCCCGACAGGGGGTCCAAGAGACCCAGTACTTC.

This clone has only a few counts. This chain links TRBV25-1 with TRBJ2-2, with 7 bases that match TRBD1. The CDR3 is 15 amino acids. Germline V gives CDR1 MGHDK, CDR2 SYGVNS. Trimming cost V 6 bases and J 0 bases; bases outside gene matches: 4. The CDR3 DNA reads as TGTGCCAGCAGGAACAGGGGTCCGAACACCGGGGAGCTGTTTTTT. It codes for CASRNRGPNTGELFF.

This chain links TRBV19 with TRBJ1-1; D is unclear. The germline V gene has CDR1 LNHDA and CDR2 SQIVND (reference sequence). The CDR3 length is 15 residues. V shed 9 bases and J shed 0 bases, with 17 bases lying between them. This chain's CDR3 is CASLARARVNTEAFF. The CDR3, as DNA: TGTGCCAGCTTAGCTAGGGCACGAGTGAACACTGAAGCTTTCTTT. The variable domain in full, completed from reference TRBV19 and TRBJ1-1, reads DGGITQSPKYLFRKEGQNVTLSCEQNLNHDAMYWYRQDPGQGLRLIYYSQIVNDFQKGDIAEGYSVSREKKESFPLTVTSAQKNPTAFYLCASLARARVNTEAFFGQGTRLTVV.

The chain joins TRBV30 to TRBJ1-1; D uncertain. Germline V gives CDR1 GTSNPN, CDR2 SVGIG (reference sequence). V was clipped by 1 base and J by 0 bases, with 6 bases between them. This CDR3 spans 13 amino acids. The DNA of the CDR3 is TGTGCCTGGAGTGGTTCCGTGAACACTGAAGCTTTCTTT. Its protein is CAWSGSVNTEAFF.

This clone has a handful of counts. CDR3 residues: CSVLALYNEQFF. The CDR3 DNA is TGCAGCGTTCTAGCGCTCTACAATGAGCAGTTCTTC. The J gene is TRBJ2-1, the V gene TRBV29-1; perhaps TRBD2 as D (6 bases). The CDR3 loop spans 12 amino acids. V was shortened by 5 bases and J by 3 bases, with 8 bases between the two germline ends. Germline V lookup: CDR1 SQVTM, CDR2 ANQGSEA.

This clone was seen only a few times. V is TRBV30 and J is TRBJ2-1, with D possibly being TRBD2 (5 bases). Germline CDR1 GTSNPN, CDR2 SVGIG (reference sequence). CDR3 size: 14 residues. Between the trimmed V and J ends, which lost 0 bases and 2 bases, there was a span of 8 bases. The chain's CDR3 is CAWSVRVAYNEQFF. In DNA, the CDR3 is TGTGCCTGGAGTGTGCGGGTTGCCTACAATGAGCAGTTCTTC.

This sequence joins TRBV28 and TRBJ2-7; D gene unclear. V was trimmed by 9 bases and J by 2 bases, leaving 11 bases between them. This CDR3 is built from 12 residues. Germline V gene lookup returns CDR1 MDHEN and CDR2 SYDVKM. The CDR3 loop reads CASTDRTYEQYF. The CDR3 region has the DNA TGTGCCAGTACGGACCGAACCTACGAGCAGTACTTC.